A selection of T cell receptor beta chains follows, all from one sample in a study of cytomegalovirus exposure and HLA in healthy donors. Sequencing was performed with immunoSEQ multiplex PCR; in TCRdb, only in-frame clones are kept and a portion is missing. The repertoire consists of 180,000 or so clones, with over 75% occurring once and the leading ten covering about an eighth. The material sequenced was PBMCs. All receptors derive from a man between 45 and 60 years old in good health and CMV-seropositive. The CDR3 runs from the conserved cysteine through the conserved F or W. The order of the fields is D gene, J gene, clone size, CDR3 length, V gene, CDR3 DNA, CDR3 protein. The D gene is left open where the match is weak. Some rows have no size entry. The others give once, few or many, or a class for an expanded clone.

D: .
J: TRBJ2-5
size: few
length: 14
V: TRBV9
DNA: TGTGCCAGCAGCGTAGTTTCAACCGGGGAGACCCAGTACTTC
CDR3: CASSVVSTGETQYF

D: TRBD1
J: TRBJ2-3
size: few
length: 17
V: TRBV5-6
DNA: TGTGCCAGCAGCTTGGTCCGACAGGGAAAAATTTCAGATACGCAGTATTTT
CDR3: CASSLVRQGKISDTQYF

D: TRBD1
J: TRBJ1-5
size: .
length: 14
V: TRBV2
DNA: TGTGCCAGCAGTCCGGACAGGGGCAATCAGCCCCAGCATTTT
CDR3: CASSPDRGNQPQHF

D: TRBD1
J: TRBJ1-6
size: .
length: 16
V: TRBV5-1
DNA: TGCGCCAGCAGCTTGGCTCCCGGACAGGGGAGTTCACCCCTCCACTTT
CDR3: CASSLAPGQGSSPLHF

D: TRBD2
J: TRBJ2-1
size: .
length: 15
V: TRBV9
DNA: TGTGCCAGCAGCGTAGTTAGCGGGGGAGGGAATGAGCAGTTCTTC
CDR3: CASSVVSGGGNEQFF

D: TRBD2
J: TRBJ2-7
size: .
length: 16
V: TRBV5-1
DNA: TGCGCCAGCAGCACCACTAGCGGGGTCAGATCCTACGAGCAGTACTTC
CDR3: CASSTTSGVRSYEQYF

D: TRBD1
J: TRBJ2-6
size: .
length: 15
V: TRBV4-3
DNA: TGCGCCAGCAGCCCGGACAGGGCCGGGGCCAACGTCCTGACTTTC
CDR3: CASSPDRAGANVLTF

D: TRBD1
J: TRBJ1-4
size: .
length: 15
V: TRBV2
DNA: TGTGCCAGCAGCCGGCGGGACAGCTTAAATGAAAAACTGTTTTTT
CDR3: CASSRRDSLNEKLFF

D: TRBD1
J: TRBJ1-4
size: .
length: 15
V: TRBV9
DNA: TGTGCCAGCAGCGTATCCGGGACAGTCGGTGAAAAACTGTTTTTT
CDR3: CASSVSGTVGEKLFF

D: .
J: TRBJ1-5
size: .
length: 14
V: TRBV5-6
DNA: TGTGCCAGCAGCTTGGGGCAGGGCGGTCAGCCCCAGCATTTT
CDR3: CASSLGQGGQPQHF

D: .
J: TRBJ1-4
size: .
length: 17
V: TRBV5-1
DNA: TGCGCCAGCAGCTCCGGAGGACAGTCTGCAATGAATGAAAAACTGTTTTTT
CDR3: CASSSGGQSAMNEKLFF

D: .
J: TRBJ1-2
size: .
length: 13
V: TRBV9
DNA: TGTGCCAGCAGCGACAGGGATCGAGTGGGCTACACCTTC
CDR3: CASSDRDRVGYTF

D: .
J: TRBJ2-1
size: once
length: 13
V: TRBV19
DNA: TGTGCCAGTACCCCTTCCGGGACACTTGGGCAGTTCTTC
CDR3: CASTPSGTLGQFF

D: .
J: TRBJ1-4
size: few
length: 16
V: TRBV5-1
DNA: TGCGCCAGCAGGCCCTCCACAGGGAGCACTAATGAAAAACTGTTTTTT
CDR3: CASRPSTGSTNEKLFF

D: TRBD1
J: TRBJ2-7
size: once
length: 14
V: TRBV28
DNA: TGTGCCAGCAGTTTGGGACCAGGGGGCGGCGAGCAGTACTTC
CDR3: CASSLGPGGGEQYF

D: .
J: TRBJ1-5
size: .
length: 14
V: TRBV15
DNA: TGTGCCACAGGAGACAGTGATAGCAATCAGCCCCAGCATTTT
CDR3: CATGDSDSNQPQHF

D: .
J: TRBJ1-5
size: few
length: 15
V: TRBV2
DNA: TGTGCCAGCAGACGGGAGGGGTCCGAAAATCAGCCCCAGCATTTT
CDR3: CASRREGSENQPQHF

D: TRBD1
J: TRBJ1-4
size: few
length: 15
V: TRBV14
DNA: TGTGCCAGCAGCCGTGTACAGGGGGCGCGTGAAAAACTGTTTTTT
CDR3: CASSRVQGAREKLFF

D: TRBD1
J: TRBJ1-6
size: .
length: 15
V: TRBV5-4
DNA: TGTGCCAGCAGCTCCGGGACAGCCGGGAATTCACCCCTCCACTTT
CDR3: CASSSGTAGNSPLHF

D: TRBD1
J: TRBJ2-5
size: .
length: 15
V: TRBV28
DNA: TGTGCCAGCAGTTCTAGACAGGGTTTAACAGAGACCCAGTACTTC
CDR3: CASSSRQGLTETQYF

D: .
J: TRBJ1-5
size: .
length: 15
V: TRBV10-3
DNA: TGTGCCATCAGTGACGGGACACCCAGCAATCAGCCCCAGCATTTT
CDR3: CAISDGTPSNQPQHF

D: TRBD1
J: TRBJ1-6
size: .
length: 16
V: TRBV7-9
DNA: TGTGCCAGCAGAGCGGGCACAGGGGTCGTGAATTCACCCCTCCACTTT
CDR3: CASRAGTGVVNSPLHF

D: TRBD1
J: TRBJ2-5
size: .
length: 17
V: TRBV15
DNA: TGTGCCACCAGCAGAGTCCGAACGACAGGGGTTGGAGAGACCCAGTACTTC
CDR3: CATSRVRTTGVGETQYF

D: TRBD1
J: TRBJ2-7
size: few
length: 16
V: TRBV5-4
DNA: TGTGCCAGCAGCCCGACGACAGGGACGGACGTCTACGAGCAGTACTTC
CDR3: CASSPTTGTDVYEQYF

D: TRBD2
J: TRBJ2-5
size: .
length: 14
V: TRBV25-1
DNA: TGTGCCAGCAGTGAGTCGGGAGGCAGAGAGACCCAGTACTTC
CDR3: CASSESGGRETQYF

D: .
J: TRBJ1-2
size: few
length: 13
V: TRBV4-1
DNA: TGCGCCAGCAGCGTGACAGGAGGCTATGGCTACACCTTC
CDR3: CASSVTGGYGYTF

D: TRBD1
J: TRBJ2-2
size: once
length: 15
V: TRBV27
DNA: TGTGCCAGCAGCGGGGACAGAATAAACACCGGGGAGCTGTTTTTT
CDR3: CASSGDRINTGELFF

D: .
J: TRBJ1-4
size: few
length: 15
V: TRBV5-1
DNA: TGCGCCAGCAGGCTTGACGGGTCAGTTAATGAAAAACTGTTTTTT
CDR3: CASRLDGSVNEKLFF

D: .
J: TRBJ2-2
size: .
length: 12
V: TRBV28
DNA: TGTGCCTGCGGGACGGGCACCGGGGAGCTGTTTTTT
CDR3: CACGTGTGELFF

D: .
J: TRBJ2-7
size: .
length: 14
V: TRBV11-3
DNA: TGTGCCAGCAGCTTAGGCAGGGGCGCCAACGAGCAGTACTTC
CDR3: CASSLGRGANEQYF

D: .
J: TRBJ2-1
size: .
length: 17
V: TRBV4-3
DNA: TGCGCCAGCAGCCAAGATCAGGGCCACAGACCCTACAATGAGCAGTTCTTC
CDR3: CASSQDQGHRPYNEQFF

D: .
J: TRBJ1-2
size: .
length: 13
V: TRBV12-5
DNA: TGTGCTAGTGGTTTAGACAGGCGGTATGGCTACACCTTC
CDR3: CASGLDRRYGYTF

D: TRBD1
J: TRBJ1-2
size: .
length: 13
V: TRBV6-5
DNA: TGTGCCAGCAGTGCCCCCGGGACAGCAGTTTTCACCTTC
CDR3: CASSAPGTAVFTF

D: TRBD1
J: TRBJ2-2
size: .
length: 15
V: TRBV5-4
DNA: TGTGCCAGCAGCCTACGGGACAGGGGGATTGGAGAGCTGTTTTTT
CDR3: CASSLRDRGIGELFF

D: TRBD1
J: TRBJ1-5
size: .
length: 20
V: TRBV19
DNA: TGTGCCAGTAGTACACAAACCGGGACAGGGAAAATGGCTAGCAATCAGCCCCAGCATTTT
CDR3: CASSTQTGTGKMASNQPQHF

D: .
J: TRBJ2-2
size: .
length: 15
V: TRBV7-9
DNA: TGTGCCAGCAGCTTAGGGCTAGCTCGATCCGGGGAGCTGTTTTTT
CDR3: CASSLGLARSGELFF

D: TRBD1
J: TRBJ1-1
size: .
length: 17
V: TRBV15
DNA: TGTGCCACCAGCACCAGCCGGGACAGCAAGTGGAACACTGAAGCTTTCTTT
CDR3: CATSTSRDSKWNTEAFF

D: TRBD2
J: TRBJ2-2
size: .
length: 15
V: TRBV2
DNA: TGTGCCAGCTTACGTGAGCGGGGCAACACCGGGGAGCTGTTTTTT
CDR3: CASLRERGNTGELFF

D: TRBD1
J: TRBJ1-1
size: .
length: 12
V: TRBV27
DNA: TGTGCCAGCAGGGGACAGGGCACTGAAGCTTTCTTT
CDR3: CASRGQGTEAFF

D: .
J: TRBJ1-5
size: .
length: 13
V: TRBV5-5
DNA: TGTGCCAGCAGTCTGGGGGAGGGTCAGCCCCAGCATTTT
CDR3: CASSLGEGQPQHF

D: TRBD1
J: TRBJ2-3
size: few
length: 16
V: TRBV5-1
DNA: TGCGCCAGCAGCTTAAGGACAGGGGGCAATACGGATACGCAGTATTTT
CDR3: CASSLRTGGNTDTQYF

D: TRBD1
J: TRBJ1-5
size: .
length: 14
V: TRBV30
DNA: TGTGCCTGGAGTGCCCACAGGGGACGGCAGCCCCAGCATTTT
CDR3: CAWSAHRGRQPQHF

D: .
J: TRBJ1-1
size: .
length: 14
V: TRBV11-3
DNA: TGTGCCAGCAGCTTAGACGCAGGGAATAGGGAAGCTTTCTTT
CDR3: CASSLDAGNREAFF

D: .
J: TRBJ2-7
size: .
length: 12
V: TRBV5-5
DNA: TGTGCCAGCAGCCCCTCGGAGAGAGAGCAGTACTTC
CDR3: CASSPSEREQYF

D: .
J: TRBJ1-6
size: .
length: 16
V: TRBV5-6
DNA: TGTGCCAGCAGCTTAGAGGGTAGCCCCTATAATTCACCCCTCCACTTT
CDR3: CASSLEGSPYNSPLHF

D: .
J: TRBJ1-3
size: .
length: 16
V: TRBV11-2
DNA: TGTGCCAGCAGCTTAGATCCGGTTCTCTCTGGAAACACCATATATTTT
CDR3: CASSLDPVLSGNTIYF

D: .
J: TRBJ2-1
size: few
length: 11
V: TRBV29-1
DNA: TGCAGCGTTGACAGGGACAATGAGCAGTTCTTC
CDR3: CSVDRDNEQFF

D: .
J: TRBJ2-1
size: .
length: 15
V: TRBV9
DNA: TGTGCCAGCAGCGTAGACCAGCGATCCTACAATGAGCAGTTCTTC
CDR3: CASSVDQRSYNEQFF

D: .
J: TRBJ1-2
size: .
length: 14
V: TRBV11-2
DNA: TGTGCCAGCAGCTTAGCGAGGGTAAACTATGGCTACACCTTC
CDR3: CASSLARVNYGYTF

D: TRBD1
J: TRBJ2-3
size: .
length: 16
V: TRBV9
DNA: TGTGCCAGCAGCGTAGGGGGCAGGGGGCGTGCAGATACGCAGTATTTT
CDR3: CASSVGGRGRADTQYF

D: .
J: TRBJ2-2
size: .
length: 14
V: TRBV25-1
DNA: TGTGCCAGCAGTGATTCCAAAACAACCGGGGAGCTGTTTTTT
CDR3: CASSDSKTTGELFF